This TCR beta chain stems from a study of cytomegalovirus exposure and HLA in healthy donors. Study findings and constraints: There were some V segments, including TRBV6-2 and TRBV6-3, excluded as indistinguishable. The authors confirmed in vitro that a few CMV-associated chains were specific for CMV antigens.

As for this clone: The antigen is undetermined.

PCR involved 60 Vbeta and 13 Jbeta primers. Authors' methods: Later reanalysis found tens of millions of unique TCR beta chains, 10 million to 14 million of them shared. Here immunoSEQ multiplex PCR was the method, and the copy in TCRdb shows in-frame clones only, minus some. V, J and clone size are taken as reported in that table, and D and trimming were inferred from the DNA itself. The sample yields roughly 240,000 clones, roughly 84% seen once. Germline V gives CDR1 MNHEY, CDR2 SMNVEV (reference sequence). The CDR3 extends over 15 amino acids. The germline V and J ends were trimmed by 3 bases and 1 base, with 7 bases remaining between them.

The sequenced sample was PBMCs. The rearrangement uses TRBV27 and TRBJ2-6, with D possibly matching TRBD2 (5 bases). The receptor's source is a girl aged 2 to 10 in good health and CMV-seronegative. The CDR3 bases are TGTGCCAGCAGTTTGTGGGAGTCTGGGGCCAACGTCCTGACTTTC. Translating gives CASSLWESGANVLTF. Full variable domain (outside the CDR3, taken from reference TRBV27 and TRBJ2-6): EAQVTQNPRYLITVTGKKLTVTCSQNMNHEYMSWYRQDPGLGLRQIYYSMNVEVTDKGDVPEGYKVSRKEKRNFPLILESPSPNQTSLYFCASSLWESGANVLTFGAGSRLTVL.